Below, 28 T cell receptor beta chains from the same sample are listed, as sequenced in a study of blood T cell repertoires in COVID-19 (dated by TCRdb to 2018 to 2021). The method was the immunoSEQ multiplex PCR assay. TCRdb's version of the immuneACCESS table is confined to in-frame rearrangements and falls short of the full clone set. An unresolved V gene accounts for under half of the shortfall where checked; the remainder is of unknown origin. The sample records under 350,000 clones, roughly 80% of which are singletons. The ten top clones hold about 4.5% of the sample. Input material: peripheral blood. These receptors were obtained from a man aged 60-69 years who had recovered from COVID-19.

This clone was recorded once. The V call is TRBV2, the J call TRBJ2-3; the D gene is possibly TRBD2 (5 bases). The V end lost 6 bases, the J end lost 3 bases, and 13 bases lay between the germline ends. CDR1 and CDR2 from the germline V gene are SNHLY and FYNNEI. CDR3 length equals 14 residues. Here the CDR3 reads CASRVSVATDTQYF. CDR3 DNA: TGTGCCAGCAGAGTTAGCGTTGCGACAGATACGCAGTATTTT. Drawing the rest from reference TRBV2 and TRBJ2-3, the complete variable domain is EPEVTQTPSHQVTQMGQEVILRCVPISNHLYFYWYRQILGQKVEFLVSFYNNEISEKSEIFDDQFSVERPDGSNFTLKIRSTKLEDSAMYFCASRVSVATDTQYFGPGTRLTVL.

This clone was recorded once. The chain's CDR3 is CASTLQGSSYNEQFF. CDR3 in DNA: TGTGCCAGCACCCTACAGGGGAGCTCCTACAATGAGCAGTTCTTC. The chain uses TRBV28 and TRBJ2-1, with TRBD1 matching 7 bases. This CDR3 contains 15 residues. Germline CDR1 reads MDHEN; CDR2 reads SYDVKM. V shed 7 bases and J 0 bases; nucleotides not matched to a gene: 6.

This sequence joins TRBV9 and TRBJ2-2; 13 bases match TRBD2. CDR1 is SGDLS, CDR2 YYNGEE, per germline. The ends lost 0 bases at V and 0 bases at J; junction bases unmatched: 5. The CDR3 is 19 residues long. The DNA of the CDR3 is TGTGCCAGCAGCGTAGCAGGACTAGCGGGGGCGCCGAACACCGGGGAGCTGTTTTTT. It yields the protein CASSVAGLAGAPNTGELFF.

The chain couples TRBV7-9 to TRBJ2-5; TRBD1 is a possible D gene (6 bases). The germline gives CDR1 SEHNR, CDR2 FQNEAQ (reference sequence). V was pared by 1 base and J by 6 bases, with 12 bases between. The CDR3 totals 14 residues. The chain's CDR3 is CASSLDTGLQTQYF. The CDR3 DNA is TGTGCCAGCAGCTTAGATACAGGGTTGCAGACCCAGTACTTC. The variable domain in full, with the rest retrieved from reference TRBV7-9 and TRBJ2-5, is DTGVSQNPRHKITKRGQNVTFRCDPISEHNRLYWYRQTLGQGPEFLTYFQNEAQLEKSRLLSDRFSAERPKGSFSTLEIQRTEQGDSAMYLCASSLDTGLQTQYFGPGTRLLVL.

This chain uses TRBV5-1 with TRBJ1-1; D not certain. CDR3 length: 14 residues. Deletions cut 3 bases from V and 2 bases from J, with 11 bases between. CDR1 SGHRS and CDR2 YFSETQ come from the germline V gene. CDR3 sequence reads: CASSSSGTNTEAFF. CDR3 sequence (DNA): TGCGCCAGCAGCTCCTCGGGAACCAACACTGAAGCTTTCTTT.

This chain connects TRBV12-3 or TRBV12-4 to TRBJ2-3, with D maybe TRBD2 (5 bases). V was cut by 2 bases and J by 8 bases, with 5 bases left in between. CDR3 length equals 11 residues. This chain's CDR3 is CASSLLATQYF. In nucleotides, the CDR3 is TGTGCCAGCAGTTTACTAGCTACGCAGTATTTT.

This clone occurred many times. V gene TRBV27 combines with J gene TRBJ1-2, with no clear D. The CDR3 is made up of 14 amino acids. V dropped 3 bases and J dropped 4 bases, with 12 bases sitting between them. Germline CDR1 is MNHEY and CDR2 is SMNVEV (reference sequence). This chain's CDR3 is CASSFSGLSYGYTF. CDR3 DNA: TGTGCCAGCAGTTTCTCCGGACTTTCCTATGGCTACACCTTC.

The CDR3 DNA is TGTGCCAGCAGACACCCGGGACTAGGTCCCAATGAGCAGTTCTTC. Translation gives CASRHPGLGPNEQFF. This rearrangement joins TRBV27 to TRBJ2-1; 8 bases are shared with TRBD2. The V gene end was trimmed by 6 bases and the J gene end by 6 bases; junction bases not matched to a gene: 10. Germline V CDR1 and CDR2: MNHEY, SMNVEV (reference sequence). The CDR3 extends over 15 amino acids.

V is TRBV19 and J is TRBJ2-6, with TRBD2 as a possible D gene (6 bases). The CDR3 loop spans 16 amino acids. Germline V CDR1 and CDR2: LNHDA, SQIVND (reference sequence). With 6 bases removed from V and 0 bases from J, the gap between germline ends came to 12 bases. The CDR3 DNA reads TGTGCCAGTAGACCTGGGGGGAGCTCTGGGGCCAACGTCCTGACTTTC. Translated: CASRPGGSSGANVLTF.

This CDR3 reads CASSRRGTANYGYTF. The DNA of the CDR3 is TGTGCCAGCAGCCGCCGCGGGACAGCTAACTATGGCTACACCTTC. The V and J genes are TRBV3-1 (or the pseudogene TRBV3-2) and TRBJ1-2, with 7 bases aligning to TRBD1. With 4 bases clipped from V and 0 bases from J, the junction kept 5 bases outside the gene matches. The V gene's germline CDR1 is LGHDT and CDR2 YNNKEL (reference sequence). The CDR3 has 15 amino acids.

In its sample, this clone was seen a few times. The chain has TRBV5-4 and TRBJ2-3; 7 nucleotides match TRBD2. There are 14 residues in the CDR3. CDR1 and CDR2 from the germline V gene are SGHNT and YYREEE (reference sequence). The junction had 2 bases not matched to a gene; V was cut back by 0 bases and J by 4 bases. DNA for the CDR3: TGTGCCAGCAGCTTGGGACTAGCAGCAGATACGCAGTATTTT. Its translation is CASSLGLAADTQYF.

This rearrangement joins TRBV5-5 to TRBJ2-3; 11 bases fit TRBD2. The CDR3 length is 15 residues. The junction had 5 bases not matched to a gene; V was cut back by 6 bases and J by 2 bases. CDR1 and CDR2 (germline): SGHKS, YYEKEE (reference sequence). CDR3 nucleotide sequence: TGTGCCAGCACGAAACTAGCGGGAGCCACAGATACGCAGTATTTT. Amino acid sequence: CASTKLAGATDTQYF.

The CDR3 DNA follows: TGTGCCATCAGTGAACTCGACACCGGGGAGCTGTTTTTT. Residues: CAISELDTGELFF. The chain carries TRBV10-3 and TRBJ2-2; D is uncertain. The ends were cut back, 3 bases at V and 3 bases at J, with 5 bases in the middle. This CDR3 region has 13 residues. Germline V gene lookup returns CDR1 ENHRY and CDR2 SYGVKD.

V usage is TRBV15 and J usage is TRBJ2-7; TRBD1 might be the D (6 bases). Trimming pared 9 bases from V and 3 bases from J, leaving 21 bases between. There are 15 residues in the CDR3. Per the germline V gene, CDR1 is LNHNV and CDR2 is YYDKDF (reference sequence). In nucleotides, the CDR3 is TGTGCCACGTTGAGGGGGAACAGGACCGTCTACGAGCAGTACTTC. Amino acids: CATLRGNRTVYEQYF.

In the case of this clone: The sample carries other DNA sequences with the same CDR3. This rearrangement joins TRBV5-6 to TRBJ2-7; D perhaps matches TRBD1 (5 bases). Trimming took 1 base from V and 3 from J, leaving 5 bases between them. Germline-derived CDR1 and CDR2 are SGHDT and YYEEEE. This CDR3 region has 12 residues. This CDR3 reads CASSLQGYEQYF. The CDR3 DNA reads TGTGCCAGCAGCTTGCAGGGCTACGAGCAGTACTTC.

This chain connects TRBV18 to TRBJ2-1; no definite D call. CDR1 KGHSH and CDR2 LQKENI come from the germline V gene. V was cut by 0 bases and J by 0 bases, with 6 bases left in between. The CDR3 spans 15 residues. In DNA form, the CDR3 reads TGTGCCAGCTCACCACCGGCTCGCTCCTACAATGAGCAGTTCTTC. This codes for CASSPPARSYNEQFF.

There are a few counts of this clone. CDR3 residues: CSASLLGEALETQYF. For the CDR3, the DNA is TGCAGTGCTAGTCTATTAGGGGAAGCCCTAGAGACCCAGTACTTC. This chain connects TRBV20-1 to TRBJ2-5; tentatively, D is TRBD1 (5 bases). Germline V gene data show CDR1 as DFQATT and CDR2 as SNEGSKA (reference sequence). Trimming cost V 3 bases and J 4 bases, with 18 bases left between them. The CDR3 covers 15 residues.

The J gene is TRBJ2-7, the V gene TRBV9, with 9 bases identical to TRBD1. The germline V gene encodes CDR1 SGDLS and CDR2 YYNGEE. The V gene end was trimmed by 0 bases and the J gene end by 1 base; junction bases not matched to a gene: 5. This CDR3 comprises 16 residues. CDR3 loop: CASSVGGQGSSYEQYF. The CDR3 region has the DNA TGTGCCAGCAGCGTAGGGGGACAGGGATCATCCTACGAGCAGTACTTC.

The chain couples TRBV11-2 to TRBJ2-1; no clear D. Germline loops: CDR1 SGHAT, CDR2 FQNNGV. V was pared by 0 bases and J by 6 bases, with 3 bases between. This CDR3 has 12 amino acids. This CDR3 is CASSLDLNEQFF. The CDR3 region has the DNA TGTGCCAGCAGCTTAGACCTCAATGAGCAGTTCTTC.

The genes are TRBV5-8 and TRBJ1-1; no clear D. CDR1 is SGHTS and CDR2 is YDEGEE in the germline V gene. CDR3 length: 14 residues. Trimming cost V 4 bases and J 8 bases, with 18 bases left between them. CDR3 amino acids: CASSRFAGSSEAFF. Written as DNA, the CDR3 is TGTGCCAGCAGCAGATTCGCCGGGTCTTCAGAAGCTTTCTTT.

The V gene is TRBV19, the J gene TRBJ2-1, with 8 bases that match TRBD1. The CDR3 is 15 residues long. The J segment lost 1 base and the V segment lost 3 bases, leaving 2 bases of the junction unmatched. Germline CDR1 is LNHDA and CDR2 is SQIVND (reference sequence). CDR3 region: CASSMTGASYNEQFF. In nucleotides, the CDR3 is TGTGCCAGTAGTATGACAGGGGCGTCCTACAATGAGCAGTTCTTC. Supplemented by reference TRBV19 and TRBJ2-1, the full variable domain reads DGGITQSPKYLFRKEGQNVTLSCEQNLNHDAMYWYRQDPGQGLRLIYYSQIVNDFQKGDIAEGYSVSREKKESFPLTVTSAQKNPTAFYLCASSMTGASYNEQFFGPGTRLTVL.

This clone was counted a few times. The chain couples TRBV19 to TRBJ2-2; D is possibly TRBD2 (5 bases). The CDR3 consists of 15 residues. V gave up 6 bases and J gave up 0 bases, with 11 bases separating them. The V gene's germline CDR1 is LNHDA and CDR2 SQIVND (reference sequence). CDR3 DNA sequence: TGTGCCAGTAGATTAAGCGGAGCGAACACCGGGGAGCTGTTTTTT. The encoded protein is CASRLSGANTGELFF.

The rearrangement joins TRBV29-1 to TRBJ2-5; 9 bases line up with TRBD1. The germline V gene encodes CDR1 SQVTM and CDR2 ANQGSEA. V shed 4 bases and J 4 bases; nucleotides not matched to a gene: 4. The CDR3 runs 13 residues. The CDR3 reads CSVATDRGETQYF. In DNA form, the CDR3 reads TGCAGCGTTGCCACGGACAGGGGAGAGACCCAGTACTTC. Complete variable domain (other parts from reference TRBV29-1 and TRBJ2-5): SAVISQKPSRDICQRGTSLTIQCQVDSQVTMMFWYRQQPGQSLTLIATANQGSEATYESGFVIDKFPISRPNLTFSTLTVSNMSPEDSSIYLCSVATDRGETQYFGPGTRLLVL.

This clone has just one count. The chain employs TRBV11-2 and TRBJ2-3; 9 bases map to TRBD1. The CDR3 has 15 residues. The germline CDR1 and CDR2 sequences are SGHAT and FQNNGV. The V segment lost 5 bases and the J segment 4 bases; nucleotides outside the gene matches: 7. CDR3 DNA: TGTGCCAGCAGCCCACGGACAGGGGTAGCAGATACGCAGTATTTT. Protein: CASSPRTGVADTQYF. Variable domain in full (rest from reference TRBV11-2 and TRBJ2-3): EAGVAQSPRYKIIEKRQSVAFWCNPISGHATLYWYQQILGQGPKLLIQFQNNGVVDDSQLPKDRFSAERLKGVDSTLKIQPAKLEDSAVYLCASSPRTGVADTQYFGPGTRLTVL.

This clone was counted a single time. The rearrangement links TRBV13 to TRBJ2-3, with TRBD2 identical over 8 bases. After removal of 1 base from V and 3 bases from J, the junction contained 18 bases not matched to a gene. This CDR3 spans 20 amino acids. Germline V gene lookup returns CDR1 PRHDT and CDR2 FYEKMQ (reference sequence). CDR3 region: CASSLVDFGYGGGTTDTQYF. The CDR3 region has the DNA TGTGCCAGCAGCTTAGTTGATTTTGGGTATGGCGGGGGGACAACAGATACGCAGTATTTT.

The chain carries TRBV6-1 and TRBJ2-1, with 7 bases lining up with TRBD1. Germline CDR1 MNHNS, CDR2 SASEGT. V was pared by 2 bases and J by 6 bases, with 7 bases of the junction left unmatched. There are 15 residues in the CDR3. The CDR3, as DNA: TGTGCCAGCAGTGAAAACAGGGGCGGAGGCAATGAGCAGTTCTTC. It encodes CASSENRGGGNEQFF.

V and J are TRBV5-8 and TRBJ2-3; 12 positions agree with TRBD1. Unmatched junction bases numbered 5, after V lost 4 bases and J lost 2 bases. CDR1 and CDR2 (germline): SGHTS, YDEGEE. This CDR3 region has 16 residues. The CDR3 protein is CASSPGTGGDTDTQYF. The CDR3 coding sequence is TGTGCCAGCAGCCCCGGGACAGGGGGCGACACAGATACGCAGTATTTT.

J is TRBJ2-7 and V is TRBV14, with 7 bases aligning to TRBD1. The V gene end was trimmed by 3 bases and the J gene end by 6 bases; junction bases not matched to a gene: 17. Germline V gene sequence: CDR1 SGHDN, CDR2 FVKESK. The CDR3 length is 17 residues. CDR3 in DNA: TGTGCCAGCAGCCACCTGTCGTGGGACAGACCTTCGGGCGAGCAGTACTTC. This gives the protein CASSHLSWDRPSGEQYF.